What follows are 26 T cell receptor beta chains derived from one specimen sequenced in a study of T cell clonality in common variable immunodeficiency. Method: immunoSEQ multiplex PCR; TCRdb's copy keeps in-frame clones and lacks some. The sample holds some 50,000 clones, and no clone turns up only once. The specimen was peripheral blood mononuclear cells. These receptors were collected from a person between 18 and 75 years old in good health.

Notes on this clone: With the read ending 3 residues before the CDR3 end, the germline J gene is used to fill in that end. The V and J genes are TRBV2 and TRBJ2-3; TRBD2 agrees at 9 bases. The CDR3 consists of 15 residues. Trimming cost V 4 bases and J 2 bases; bases outside gene matches: 4. CDR1 and CDR2 from the germline V gene are SNHLY and FYNNEI. The chain's CDR3 is CASSASGRNTDTQYF. CDR3 DNA (partial): TGTGCCAGCAGTGCCAGCGGGAGGAACACAGATACG.

This clone has at least ten counts. The read terminates 3 residues ahead of where the CDR3 ends, so the germline J gene completes it. J is TRBJ2-7 and V is TRBV19; maybe TRBD2 (6 bases). Between the trimmed V and J ends, which lost 5 bases and 6 bases, there was a span of 14 bases. Per the germline V gene, CDR1 is LNHDA and CDR2 is SQIVND (reference sequence). The CDR3 contains 13 residues. CDR3 protein: CASSLGTPGEQYF. CDR3 DNA (partial): TGTGCCAGTAGTCTCGGGACTCCGGGCGAG.

This clone was seen a few times. A clone one base away is much larger, so this may be a read error. The read gets to within 3 residues of the CDR3 end, and the germline J gene fills in the rest. The sample carries other DNA sequences with the same CDR3. This chain joins TRBV7-2 and TRBJ2-5; the D gene is possibly TRBD2 (6 bases). From germline, CDR1 is SGHTA and CDR2 FQGNSA. The CDR3 contains 15 residues. V dropped 5 bases and J dropped 5 bases, with 18 bases sitting between them. The part of the CDR3 DNA that was read is TGTGCCAGCAGCCTGGAGCGGGTGATCCAGGAGACC. Translation gives CASSLERVIQET. The entire CDR3 sequence reads CASSLERVIQETQYF.

This clone was counted at least ten times. The read stops 3 residues short of the end of the CDR3; the missing end is completed from the germline J gene. The rearrangement links TRBV5-1 to TRBJ2-7, with TRBD1 as a possible D gene (5 bases). The CDR3 has 13 residues. V was clipped by 2 bases and J by 3 bases, with 9 bases between them. Germline V gene data show CDR1 as SGHRS and CDR2 as YFSETQ. CDR3 region: CASSFQGLYEQYF. The sequenced part of the CDR3 DNA is TGCGCCAGCAGCTTTCAGGGTCTCTACGAG.

This clone occurred many times. The sequenced fragment ends 3 residues before the CDR3 boundary, so the rest is inferred from the germline J gene. The chain recombines TRBV2 with TRBJ2-1; D is perhaps TRBD1 (5 bases). Trimming stripped 7 bases from V and 0 bases from J, with 10 bases between. The CDR3 is 14 amino acids. Germline loops: CDR1 SNHLY, CDR2 FYNNEI. Partial CDR3 DNA: TGTGCCAGCACGACAGCACCCTCCTACAATGAG. This gives the protein CASTTAPSYNE. The entire CDR3 protein reads CASTTAPSYNEQFF.

This clone was seen a few times. The missing CDR3 end, 3 residues past where the read stops, is filled in from the germline J gene. The gene calls are TRBV7-8 and TRBJ1-1; D unclear. From germline, CDR1 is SGHVS and CDR2 FQNEAQ. V gave up 6 bases and J gave up 1 base, with 6 bases separating them. The CDR3 is 12 amino acids. CDR3 sequence: CASSNWNTEAFF. The CDR3 DNA, read in part, is TGTGCCAGCAGTAACTGGAACACTGAA.

This clone was picked up many times. Coverage ceases 3 residues before the CDR3 finishes, and the germline J gene fills in the end. The chain is built from TRBV7-6 and TRBJ2-1; 8 bases are shared with TRBD2. The germline CDR1 and CDR2 sequences are SGHVS and FNYEAQ. This CDR3 region has 14 residues. J lost 5 bases, V lost 2 bases, and 2 bases had no gene match. CDR3 DNA (partial): TGTGCCAGCAGCTTAAGGCGGGAGGACAATGAG. This gives the protein CASSLRREDNE. From start to end, the CDR3 is CASSLRREDNEQFF.

About this clone: The read comes to an end 3 residues before the CDR3 does, leaving the germline J gene to fill in the end. This chain links TRBV19 with TRBJ2-3; no clear D. The CDR3 extends over 14 amino acids. Germline-derived CDR1 and CDR2 are LNHDA and SQIVND (reference sequence). Here the CDR3 reads CASSILGRNQPQYF. CDR3 bases read: TGTGCCAGTAGTATATTGGGCAGGAATCAGCCG.

There are many counts of this clone. The sequence runs out 3 residues before the end of the CDR3; the remainder is reconstructed from the germline J gene. The chain couples TRBV7-3 to TRBJ2-5; TRBD2 agrees at 10 bases. The CDR3 spans 16 residues. The germline V gene encodes CDR1 SGHTA and CDR2 FQGTGA. V lost 1 base, J lost 1 base, and 3 bases stayed unmatched. Incomplete CDR3 DNA: TGTGCCAGCAGCTTAAAACTAGCGGGACCCCAAGAGACC. The encoded protein is CASSLKLAGPQET. The entire CDR3 is CASSLKLAGPQETQYF.

This clone was recorded at least ten times. The read halts 3 residues ahead of the CDR3 end, with the missing end drawn from the germline J gene. V usage is TRBV5-1 and J usage is TRBJ2-7; 7 positions agree with TRBD2. The V segment lost 2 bases and the J segment 3 bases; nucleotides outside the gene matches: 11. The CDR3 covers 16 residues. CDR1 is SGHRS, CDR2 YFSETQ, per germline. The CDR3 DNA, read in part, is TGCGCCAGCAGCTTCGGGGTGCGGGAGTTAAGCTACGAG. Protein sequence: CASSFGVRELSYE. The entire CDR3 protein reads CASSFGVRELSYEQYF.

At least ten counts were recorded for this clone. The missing CDR3 end, 3 residues past where the read stops, is filled in from the germline J gene. The rearrangement uses TRBV2 and TRBJ2-7, with D maybe TRBD2 (6 bases). The CDR3 extends over 13 amino acids. The V gene lost 4 bases and the J gene lost 3 bases, with 10 bases spanning the gap. In germline, CDR1 is SNHLY, CDR2 FYNNEI. The CDR3: CASSGGGNYEQYF. The covered CDR3 bases are TGTGCCAGCAGTGGTGGCGGGAACTACGAG.

Many counts were recorded for this clone. The read terminates 3 residues ahead of where the CDR3 ends, so the germline J gene completes it. V and J are TRBV19 and TRBJ2-6; tentatively, D is TRBD2 (6 bases). V was clipped by 8 bases and J by 0 bases, with 14 bases between them. In germline, CDR1 is LNHDA, CDR2 SQIVND (reference sequence). The CDR3 sequence is 16 residues long. Incomplete CDR3 DNA: TGTGCCAGTGCAGGAGGGGAATTCTCTGGGGCCAACGTC. Amino acids: CASAGGEFSGANV. The full CDR3 reads CASAGGEFSGANVLTF.

This clone was detected many times. Read coverage stops 3 residues before the CDR3 terminus; the germline J gene supplies the remainder. This chain connects TRBV19 to TRBJ2-1; D gene ambiguous. Looked up from germline, CDR1 is LNHDA and CDR2 is SQIVND (reference sequence). This CDR3 contains 14 residues. The V and J ends lost 6 bases and 6 bases respectively, with 15 bases between them. The chain's CDR3 is CASRWADGFNEQFF. The covered CDR3 bases are TGTGCCAGTAGATGGGCAGACGGTTTCAATGAG.

At least ten counts were recorded for this clone. The CDR3 extends 3 residues past the end of the read, so its final part is completed from the germline J gene. V gene TRBV7-2 combines with J gene TRBJ2-3, with 10 bases aligning to TRBD2. Germline V lookup: CDR1 SGHTA, CDR2 FQGNSA. The CDR3 is 12 residues long. CDR3: CASHLAGETQYF. The CDR3 bases that were read are TGTGCCAGCCACCTAGCGGGAGAGACG.

At least ten counts were recorded for this clone. The read finishes 3 residues shy of the CDR3 end, and the germline J gene is used to complete it. V and J are TRBV6-1 and TRBJ2-6, with 7 bases identical to TRBD1. CDR1 is MNHNS and CDR2 is SASEGT in the germline V gene. The CDR3 loop spans 19 amino acids. The ends lost 2 bases at V and 0 bases at J; junction bases unmatched: 10. This CDR3 is CASSESRWDSVSGANVLTF. Incomplete CDR3 DNA: TGTGCCAGCAGTGAAAGTAGATGGGACAGTGTCTCTGGGGCCAACGTC.

This clone was detected many times. The read terminates 3 residues before the CDR3 end, so the remaining end is supplied by the germline J gene. V and J are TRBV19 and TRBJ2-5, with TRBD2 identical over 12 bases. This CDR3 has 16 amino acids. From germline, CDR1 is LNHDA and CDR2 SQIVND (reference sequence). With V trimmed by 5 bases and J by 4 bases, 8 bases remained unmatched. Partial CDR3 DNA: TGTGCCAGTAGTTGGACTAGCGGGAAGTACCCAGAGACC. Amino acids: CASSWTSGKYPET. The whole CDR3 reads CASSWTSGKYPETQYF.

Comment on this clone: The CDR3 is cut off 3 residues early in the read; its end comes from the germline J gene. The chain combines TRBV27 with TRBJ2-7; TRBD2 matches 10 bases. CDR1 and CDR2 from the germline V gene are MNHEY and SMNVEV (reference sequence). The length of the CDR3 is 14 residues. After removal of 0 bases from V and 6 bases from J, the junction contained 2 bases not matched to a gene. Incomplete CDR3 DNA: TGTGCCAGCAGTTTATCAGCGGGAGGGCTCGAG. This codes for CASSLSAGGLE. The full-length CDR3 reads as CASSLSAGGLEQYF.

This clone was counted many times. Incomplete CDR3 DNA: TGTGCCAGCAGTTTCCGGTACCAAGAGACC. Translation: CASSFRYQET. The CDR3 reads in full as CASSFRYQETQYF. The gene calls are TRBV28 and TRBJ2-5; D is undetermined. The DNA ends 3 residues before the CDR3 does, and the rest of the CDR3 is filled in from the germline J gene. Germline CDR1 MDHEN, CDR2 SYDVKM. The CDR3 covers 13 residues. Trimming removed 3 bases from V and 0 bases from J, with 5 bases in between.

This clone appeared many times. From the germline J gene comes the end of the CDR3, since the read stops 3 residues before it. The chain is built from TRBV20-1 and TRBJ2-2; 9 bases map to TRBD2. The V gene end was trimmed by 0 bases and the J gene end by 6 bases; junction bases not matched to a gene: 5. The germline CDR1 and CDR2 sequences are DFQATT and SNEGSKA (reference sequence). This CDR3 has 15 amino acids. Incomplete CDR3 DNA: TGCAGTGCTAGAGATAGTAGCGGGGGCGCCGGGGAG. Translating it yields CSARDSSGGAGE. The whole CDR3 sequence reads CSARDSSGGAGELFF.

This clone has a count of ten or more. Its ends do not fully match the called genes, so a read error is possible. The DNA read from the CDR3 is TGCGCCAGCAGCCAAGAGGCCGCGGTACGAAGCTATGGC. Its translation: CASSQEAAVRSYG. The full CDR3 is CASSQEAAVRSYGYTF. The rearrangement uses TRBV4-2 and TRBJ1-2, with unresolved D. The CDR3 end lies 3 residues beyond the end of the read and is filled in from the germline J gene. This CDR3 is built from 16 residues. Germline V gene sequence: CDR1 LGHNA, CDR2 YNFKEQ.

This clone has just a few counts. The read is 3 residues too short to cover the CDR3 end, so that end is filled in from the germline J gene. The V gene is TRBV10-2, the J gene TRBJ1-6, with 7 bases that match TRBD1. CDR1 and CDR2 from the germline V gene are WSHSY and SAAADI. Trimming cost V 0 bases and J 10 bases; bases outside gene matches: 12. This CDR3 has 17 amino acids. CDR3 sequence: CASSESEGAEGRSPLHF. CDR3 DNA, as far as it was read: TGCGCCAGCAGTGAGTCGGAGGGGGCAGAAGGGAGATCACCC.

This clone was detected many times. The CDR3 goes on 3 residues after the read ends, and that part is filled in from the germline J gene. The V gene is TRBV7-2, the J gene TRBJ2-2; no clear D gene. The CDR3 is 14 amino acids. Trimming removed 3 bases from V and 5 bases from J, with 10 bases in between. Germline V lookup: CDR1 SGHTA, CDR2 FQGNSA. This CDR3 is CASSFAKPTGELFF. The part of the CDR3 DNA that was read is TGTGCCAGCAGCTTCGCGAAGCCGACCGGGGAG.

This clone was observed a handful of times. The DNA ends 3 residues before the CDR3 does, and the rest of the CDR3 is filled in from the germline J gene. The chain uses TRBV18 and TRBJ1-1; 9 positions agree with TRBD1. Per germline, CDR1 KGHSH and CDR2 LQKENI. V lost 1 base, J lost 1 base, and 10 bases stayed unmatched. The CDR3 has 18 amino acids. The covered CDR3 bases are TGTGCCAGCTCACCACGCCCACAGGGGGCGGCTAGGAACACTGAA. This translates into CASSPRPQGAARNTE. The whole CDR3 reads CASSPRPQGAARNTEAFF.

This clone was counted many times. The read terminates 3 residues ahead of where the CDR3 ends, so the germline J gene completes it. The V call is TRBV19, the J call TRBJ2-7, with D maybe TRBD2 (5 bases). CDR3 length: 12 residues. Trimming took 10 bases from V and 1 from J, leaving 11 bases between them. Germline V gene sequence: CDR1 LNHDA, CDR2 SQIVND (reference sequence). CDR3 DNA (partial): TGTGCCACCCGAGGGTCTTCCTACGAG. Its translation: CATRGSSYE. The whole CDR3 is CATRGSSYEQYF.

The DNA read from the CDR3 is TGTGCCAGTAGACCAGGGACAGGGGGCGCC. Translation: CASRPGTGGA. The full-length CDR3 reads as CASRPGTGGAAFF. This sequence joins TRBV19 and TRBJ1-1, with 12 bases that match TRBD1. The read ends 3 residues shy of where the CDR3 ends; the end is completed using the germline J gene. In germline, CDR1 is LNHDA, CDR2 SQIVND (reference sequence). This CDR3 spans 13 amino acids. The full variable domain, rest sourced from reference TRBV19 and TRBJ1-1, is DGGITQSPKYLFRKEGQNVTLSCEQNLNHDAMYWYRQDPGQGLRLIYYSQIVNDFQKGDIAEGYSVSREKKESFPLTVTSAQKNPTAFYLCASRPGTGGAAFFGQGTRLTVV.

This clone was recorded at least ten times. Read coverage stops 3 residues before the CDR3 terminus; the germline J gene supplies the remainder. The chain carries TRBV5-1 and TRBJ2-5; D possibly corresponds to TRBD2 (6 bases). CDR1 is SGHRS, CDR2 YFSETQ, per germline. Trimming pared 0 bases from V and 5 bases from J, leaving 17 bases between. The CDR3 has 16 residues. Incomplete CDR3 DNA: TGCGCCAGCAGCTTGGCCTTGAGAAGCGGGCTTGAGACC. It encodes CASSLALRSGLET. The full CDR3 protein is CASSLALRSGLETQYF. Combining the CDR3 with reference TRBV5-1 and TRBJ2-5 gives the whole variable domain KAGVTQTPRYLIKTRGQQVTLSCSPISGHRSVSWYQQTPGQGLQFLFEYFSETQRNKGNFPGRFSGRQFSNSRSEMNVSTLELGDSALYLCASSLALRSGLETQYFGPGTRLLVL.